The clone carrying this TCR beta chain came up once. The sample is drawn from a study of technical replicates of blood from a handful of donors. Clones were read by immunoSEQ multiplex PCR, and TCRdb kept only the in-frame ones, dropping some. The sample holds roughly 60,000 clones, roughly 90% seen once. This receptor was taken from a human donor in good health. Some clones in this sample may be carry-over from other donors' samples. The material sequenced was PBMCs.

The CDR3 coding sequence is TGTGCCAGCAGTGATACGGGTAATGAAAAACTGTTTTTT. The encoded protein is CASSDTGNEKLFF. The chain combines TRBV2 with TRBJ1-4; D remains ambiguous. This CDR3 comprises 13 residues. Germline CDR1 is SNHLY and CDR2 is FYNNEI. Trimming removed 3 bases at V and 4 bases at J, with 6 bases between. Filled out from reference TRBV2 and TRBJ1-4, the complete variable domain reads EPEVTQTPSHQVTQMGQEVILRCVPISNHLYFYWYRQILGQKVEFLVSFYNNEISEKSEIFDDQFSVERPDGSNFTLKIRSTKLEDSAMYFCASSDTGNEKLFFGSGTQLSVL.